This T cell receptor (beta chain) was profiled in a study of cytomegalovirus exposure and HLA in healthy donors. Primers included in the PCR were 60 Vbeta and 13 Jbeta primers. Generated by immunoSEQ multiplex PCR, the TCRdb table keeps only in-frame clones and is missing some. The sample includes roughly 98,000 clones, about four fifths of them seen just once. Germline-derived CDR1 and CDR2 are GTSNPN and SVGIG (reference sequence). The length of the CDR3 is 14 residues. V lost 3 bases and J lost 10; bases outside the gene matches: 12. The source material was PBMCs. The chain has TRBV30 and TRBJ1-5, with 7 bases identical to TRBD1. This clonotype was obtained from a woman in her 70s in good health and CMV-seropositive. CDR3 sequence: CAWSGTGALKPQHF. The DNA of the CDR3 is TGTGCCTGGAGCGGCACAGGGGCGTTAAAACCCCAGCATTTT.